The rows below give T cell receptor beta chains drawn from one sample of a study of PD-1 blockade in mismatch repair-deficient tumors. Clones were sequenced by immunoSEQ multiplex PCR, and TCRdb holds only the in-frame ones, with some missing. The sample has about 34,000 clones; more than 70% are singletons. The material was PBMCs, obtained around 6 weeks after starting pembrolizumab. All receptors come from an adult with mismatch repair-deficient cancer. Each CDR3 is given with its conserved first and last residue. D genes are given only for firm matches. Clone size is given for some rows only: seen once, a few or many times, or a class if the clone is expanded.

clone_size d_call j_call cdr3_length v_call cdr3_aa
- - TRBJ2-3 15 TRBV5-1 CASSLGLQTTDTQYF
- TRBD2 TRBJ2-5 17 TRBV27 CASRPGTSGRNWETQYF
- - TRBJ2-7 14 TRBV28 CASSGPSASYEQYF
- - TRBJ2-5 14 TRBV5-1 CASSTGQGVETQYF
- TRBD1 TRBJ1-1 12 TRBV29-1 CSVDRAATEAFF
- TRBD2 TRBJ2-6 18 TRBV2 CASTAFYGRATGANVLTF
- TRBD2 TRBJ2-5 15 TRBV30 CAWRSLLAGEETQYF
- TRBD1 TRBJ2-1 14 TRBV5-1 CASSSQGPYNEQFF
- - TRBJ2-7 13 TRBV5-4 CASSLDSTYEQYF
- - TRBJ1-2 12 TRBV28 CASSFLAESQNF
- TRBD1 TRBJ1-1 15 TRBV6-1 CASSRTGGMGTEAFF
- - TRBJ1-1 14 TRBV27 CASSPQNTNTEAFF
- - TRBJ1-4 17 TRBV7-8 CASSLLESREGNEKLFF
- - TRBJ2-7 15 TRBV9 CASSFTGERSDEQYF
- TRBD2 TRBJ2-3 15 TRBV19 CASSRLAGITDTQYF
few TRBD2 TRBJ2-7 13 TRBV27 CASGRGSLDEQYF
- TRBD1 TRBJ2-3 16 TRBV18 CASSPGQGGRTDTQYF
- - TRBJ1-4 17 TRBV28 CASSLLVLGGPNEKLFF
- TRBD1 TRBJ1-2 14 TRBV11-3 CASSSPGTAYGYTF
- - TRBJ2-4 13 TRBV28 CASSLQGKNIQYF
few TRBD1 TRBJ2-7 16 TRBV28 CASTLLGATGAYEQYF
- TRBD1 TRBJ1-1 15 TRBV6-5 CASARGGQGGTEAFF
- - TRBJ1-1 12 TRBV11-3 CASSDWYTEAFF
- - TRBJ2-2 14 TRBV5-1 CASSLGQNTGELFF
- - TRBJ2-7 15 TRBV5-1 CASSSTRPEAYEQYF